The 26 T cell receptor beta chains reported below all come from one sample, sequenced in a study of CD8+ T cells in alopecia areata. Noted treatment: oral pan-JAK inhibitor, 5-10 mg twice daily. As the sequencing template, cDNA was produced by extracting RNA and reverse transcribing it. Data came from immunoSEQ multiplex PCR; TCRdb stores just in-frame clones and leaves some out. This table has some 180,000 clones, about half appearing once. The sample here was CD8+ T cells sorted from blood, taken at roughly week 53, from a patient treated with tofacitinib. These TCRs come from a human donor with alopecia areata.

V and J are TRBV5-6 and TRBJ2-7; 8 positions agree with TRBD1. Germline V gives CDR1 SGHDT, CDR2 YYEEEE. J gave up 0 bases and V 4 bases, and 6 bases lay outside the gene matches. The CDR3 covers 15 residues. The DNA of the CDR3 is TGTGCCAGCAGCGGTCCGGGACAGGCCTCCTACGAGCAGTACTTC. Translating gives CASSGPGQASYEQYF.

This clone occurred a few times. This sequence joins TRBV4-1 and TRBJ1-3; D unclear. The CDR3 runs 16 residues. V lost 7 bases, J lost 0 bases, and 16 bases lay in between. Germline CDR1 MGHRA, CDR2 YSYEKL. The CDR3 sequence is CASTSRYRHSGNTIYF. CDR3 nucleotide sequence: TGCGCCAGCACATCTCGGTACCGCCACTCTGGAAACACCATATATTTT.

This clone was observed a handful of times. The V call is TRBV4-1, the J call TRBJ1-1, with D perhaps matching TRBD1 (6 bases). Germline V lookup: CDR1 MGHRA, CDR2 YSYEKL. This CDR3 is built from 15 residues. Trimming shortened V by 1 base and J by 5 bases, and 14 bases separated the two germline ends. The CDR3 here is CASSQGWGAETEAFF. DNA of the CDR3: TGCGCCAGCAGCCAAGGGTGGGGGGCCGAGACTGAAGCTTTCTTT.

The rearrangement links TRBV18 to TRBJ2-2; D is ambiguous. The length of the CDR3 is 16 residues. CDR1 is KGHSH and CDR2 is LQKENI in the germline V gene. V was clipped by 3 bases and J by 0 bases, with 11 bases between them. CDR3: CASSPSDEANTGELFF. The CDR3 DNA is TGTGCCAGCTCACCCTCGGACGAAGCGAACACCGGGGAGCTGTTTTTT.

By share of the sample, this clone is medium-sized (0.01 to 0.1%). Distinct nucleotide sequences in the sample also encode this CDR3. The J gene is TRBJ2-3, the V gene TRBV6-4, with 10 nucleotides matching TRBD2. In germline, CDR1 is MRHNA, CDR2 SNTAGT. The junction had 0 bases not matched to a gene; V was cut back by 2 bases and J by 4 bases. The CDR3 runs to 14 residues. The CDR3, as DNA: TGTGCCAGCAGTGACAGCGGGGGGGCAGATACGCAGTATTTT. This codes for CASSDSGGADTQYF.

The V and J genes are TRBV5-6 and TRBJ1-1; D may be TRBD1 (6 bases). CDR3 size: 16 residues. From germline, CDR1 is SGHDT and CDR2 YYEEEE. The V end was cut by 4 bases, the J end by 4 bases, with 20 bases between. The CDR3 DNA sequence: TGTGCCAGCAGCATGGGACACCGCGGGACCGTCACTGAAGCTTTCTTT. Protein: CASSMGHRGTVTEAFF.

The V gene is TRBV7-8, the J gene TRBJ2-2; perhaps TRBD2 as D (6 bases). The germline V gene encodes CDR1 SGHVS and CDR2 FQNEAQ. V lost 5 bases, J lost 7 bases, and 14 bases lay in between. There are 14 residues in the CDR3. CDR3 nucleotide sequence: TGTGCCAGCAGCCCCGCCCGGGGGTACGGGGAGCTGTTTTTT. Protein: CASSPARGYGELFF.

V is TRBV29-1 and J is TRBJ2-7, with 9 positions matching TRBD1. V lost 6 bases and J lost 2; bases outside the gene matches: 2. The CDR3 is made up of 12 amino acids. Germline V lookup: CDR1 SQVTM, CDR2 ANQGSEA. The CDR3 sequence: CSVRTGAYEQYF. The CDR3, as DNA: TGCAGCGTCCGGACAGGGGCCTACGAGCAGTACTTC.

The chain couples TRBV27 to TRBJ1-1, with D perhaps matching TRBD1 (5 bases). Trimming removed 6 bases from V and 1 base from J, with 9 bases in between. CDR1 and CDR2 from the germline V gene are MNHEY and SMNVEV (reference sequence). The CDR3 consists of 13 residues. The CDR3 here is CASSWGGNTEAFF. The DNA of the CDR3 is TGTGCCAGCAGCTGGGGGGGGAACACTGAAGCTTTCTTT.

V is TRBV6-5 and J is TRBJ2-2; tentatively, D is TRBD1 (7 bases). V was pared by 4 bases and J by 4 bases, with 16 bases between. Germline V lookup: CDR1 MNHEY, CDR2 SVGAGI. The CDR3 length is 16 residues. The DNA of the CDR3 is TGTGCCAGCAGTTTTTCGCGCAGGGGGGCCACCGGGGAGCTGTTTTTT. This translates into CASSFSRRGATGELFF.

The V gene is TRBV7-2, the J gene TRBJ1-6; TRBD1 might be the D (5 bases). This CDR3 is built from 15 residues. Germline V gene sequence: CDR1 SGHTA, CDR2 FQGNSA. V dropped 2 bases and J dropped 6 bases, with 11 bases sitting between them. The CDR3 nucleotides read TGTGCCAGCAGCTTATGGGACGGGGCTAATTCACCCCTCCACTTT. It translates to CASSLWDGANSPLHF.

The V and J genes are TRBV7-9 and TRBJ2-1; D might be TRBD1 or TRBD2, each matching 5 bases. V was trimmed by 3 bases and J by 7 bases, leaving 16 bases between them. Per germline, CDR1 SEHNR and CDR2 FQNEAQ (reference sequence). CDR3 length equals 15 residues. CDR3 amino acids: CASSFSEGPWNEQFF. The CDR3 bases are TGTGCCAGCAGCTTCTCCGAGGGGCCGTGGAATGAGCAGTTCTTC.

The chain uses TRBV6-6 and TRBJ1-6, with D possibly matching TRBD1 (6 bases). V was shortened by 4 bases and J by 9 bases, with 13 bases between the two germline ends. The V gene's germline CDR1 is MNHNY and CDR2 SVGAGI (reference sequence). The CDR3 extends over 14 amino acids. The CDR3 reads CASSLLQGGSPLHF. CDR3 bases: TGTGCCAGCAGTTTGTTACAGGGCGGTTCACCCCTCCACTTT.

This clone is a singleton in its sample. This chain connects TRBV9 to TRBJ2-3, with D hard to call. The CDR3 is 14 amino acids. Trimming left V 4 bases short and J 2 bases short, with 11 bases between. The germline V gene encodes CDR1 SGDLS and CDR2 YYNGEE. The DNA for the CDR3 is TGTGCCAGCAGCTTGGGGTTCTTCACAGATACGCAGTATTTT. Translation: CASSLGFFTDTQYF.

The rearrangement joins TRBV29-1 to TRBJ1-2; D is unclear. This CDR3 has 17 amino acids. V lost 5 bases, J lost 0 bases, and 22 bases lay in between. The germline V gene encodes CDR1 SQVTM and CDR2 ANQGSEA. CDR3 in DNA: TGCAGCGTTTTGGCGGAGCGTAGGGAATCCACTAACTATGGCTACACCTTC. Protein sequence: CSVLAERRESTNYGYTF.

This clone was recorded only once. V usage is TRBV7-3 and J usage is TRBJ2-7, with 8 bases lining up with TRBD2. V lost 2 bases, J lost 5 bases, and 11 bases stayed unmatched. The CDR3 covers 16 residues. Germline V lookup: CDR1 SGHTA, CDR2 FQGTGA. The CDR3 region is CASSLQPGGRLDEQYF. The CDR3, as DNA: TGTGCCAGCAGCTTACAACCGGGGGGGCGGTTGGACGAGCAGTACTTC. The full variable domain, rest sourced from reference TRBV7-3 and TRBJ2-7, is GAGVSQTPSNKVTEKGKYVELRCDPISGHTALYWYRQSLGQGPEFLIYFQGTGAADDSGLPNDRFFAVRPEGSVSTLKIQRTERGDSAVYLCASSLQPGGRLDEQYFGPGTRLTVT.

The CDR3 region has the DNA TGTGCCAGCAGCTTCGACTCAACGAGCGGGGATACGCAGTATTTT. Translating gives CASSFDSTSGDTQYF. The chain carries TRBV7-2 and TRBJ2-3; TRBD2 might be the D (6 bases). Germline loops: CDR1 SGHTA, CDR2 FQGNSA. V lost 3 bases and J 6 bases, leaving 16 bases between the germline ends. CDR3 length: 15 amino acids.

The rearrangement links TRBV29-1 to TRBJ2-5, with 8 bases matching TRBD1. Germline values: CDR1 SQVTM, CDR2 ANQGSEA. The CDR3 runs 12 residues. With 7 bases clipped from V and 5 bases from J, the junction kept 6 bases outside the gene matches. The CDR3 region is CSAVTGAETQYF. Written as DNA, the CDR3 is TGCAGCGCAGTGACAGGGGCTGAGACCCAGTACTTC. The full variable domain, its missing parts supplied by reference TRBV29-1 and TRBJ2-5, is SAVISQKPSRDICQRGTSLTIQCQVDSQVTMMFWYRQQPGQSLTLIATANQGSEATYESGFVIDKFPISRPNLTFSTLTVSNMSPEDSSIYLCSAVTGAETQYFGPGTRLLVL.

This clone was observed a handful of times. The gene calls are TRBV29-1 and TRBJ2-1, with 9 bases fitting TRBD2. Unmatched junction bases numbered 12, after V lost 6 bases and J lost 9 bases. The germline gives CDR1 SQVTM, CDR2 ANQGSEA. The length of the CDR3 is 14 residues. The CDR3 DNA reads TGCAGCGTCGGTGGCGGGGGGGTACTACGTGAGCAGTTCTTC. Protein sequence: CSVGGGGVLREQFF.

The chain employs TRBV29-1 and TRBJ1-2, with D unresolved. V was trimmed by 6 bases and J by 4 bases, leaving 12 bases between them. The CDR3 length is 12 residues. CDR1 and CDR2 from the germline V gene are SQVTM and ANQGSEA. The CDR3 is CSVETPPYGYTF. CDR3 coding DNA: TGCAGCGTGGAGACGCCTCCCTATGGCTACACCTTC.

This clone was counted only a few times. The chain joins TRBV11-2 to TRBJ2-1; a possible D gene is TRBD2 (5 bases). Germline-derived CDR1 and CDR2 are SGHAT and FQNNGV. Trimming removed 8 bases from V and 4 bases from J, with 15 bases in between. The CDR3 covers 14 residues. CDR3 sequence (DNA): TGTGCCAGCCAGGCTAGCCAGGCTTACAATGAGCAGTTCTTC. Its protein is CASQASQAYNEQFF.

The rearrangement uses TRBV9 and TRBJ1-2, with no clear D. The V gene's germline CDR1 is SGDLS and CDR2 YYNGEE. Trimming cost V 4 bases and J 5 bases, with 9 bases left between them. This CDR3 is built from 12 residues. DNA of the CDR3: TGTGCCAGCAGCATGGGCGAGTATGGCTACACCTTC. Translated, it gives CASSMGEYGYTF.

This clone is a singleton in its sample. The V call is TRBV27, the J call TRBJ1-2, with 8 bases that match TRBD1. CDR1 MNHEY and CDR2 SMNVEV come from the germline V gene (reference sequence). The J segment lost 9 bases and the V segment lost 8 bases, leaving 8 bases of the junction unmatched. The CDR3 loop spans 12 amino acids. The CDR3 DNA reads as TGTGCCAGCGGACAGACAGGGGTGAGCTACACCTTC. Its translation is CASGQTGVSYTF.

The chain couples TRBV9 to TRBJ1-2; no clear D gene. V was trimmed by 7 bases and J by 7 bases, leaving 11 bases between them. The CDR3 sequence is 11 residues long. Germline assignment: CDR1 SGDLS and CDR2 YYNGEE. The CDR3 nucleotides read TGTGCCAGCGGATCGAACAGTGGCTACACCTTC. Translated, it gives CASGSNSGYTF.

In its sample, this clone was seen a few times. The rearrangement links TRBV7-9 to TRBJ1-1, with 7 nucleotides matching TRBD1. Per germline, CDR1 SEHNR and CDR2 FQNEAQ (reference sequence). This CDR3 has 12 residues. Here the CDR3 DNA reads TGTGCAGCAGCTTTAGGGGGCGGGGAAGCTTTCTTT. Translation gives CAAALGGGEAFF.

J is TRBJ2-7 and V is TRBV27, with a possible D match to TRBD2 (7 bases). V gave up 5 bases and J gave up 3 bases, with 14 bases separating them. CDR1 and CDR2 from the germline V gene are MNHEY and SMNVEV (reference sequence). The CDR3 is 14 amino acids. CDR3 in amino acids: CASSLRGADYEQYF. The CDR3 DNA follows: TGTGCCAGCAGTCTCCGGGGGGCCGACTACGAGCAGTACTTC.